The clone carrying this T cell receptor (beta chain) was seen repeatedly, ten times or more. The missing CDR3 end, 3 residues past where the read stops, is filled in from the germline J gene. The CDR3 totals 12 residues. From germline, CDR1 is SNHLY and CDR2 FYNNEI. The germline V and J ends were trimmed by 6 bases and 7 bases, with 12 bases remaining between them. The record originates from a study of T cell clonality in common variable immunodeficiency. Profiling relied on immunoSEQ multiplex PCR, and the TCRdb table lists in-frame clones only, not all of them. The sample lists approximately 44,000 clones, none appearing once, the ten largest making up around 2.8%.

The sequence was collected from a person aged 18 to 75 in good health. J is TRBJ1-2 and V is TRBV2, with a weak D call TRBD1 (5 bases). The sample consisted of peripheral blood mononuclear cells. The CDR3 here is CASSRVLSGYTF. The DNA read from the CDR3 is TGTGCCAGCAGCAGGGTCCTCTCTGGC.